This T cell receptor beta chain was profiled in a study of response to subunit inactivated influenza vaccine. In its sample, this clonotype was seen a few times. The target antigen is unknown. The germline CDR1 and CDR2 sequences are SQVTM and ANQGSEA. The CDR3 is made up of 14 amino acids. Trimming removed 5 bases from V and 2 bases from J, with 16 bases in between. TCRdb itself ran the RT-PCR reads through MiXCR, one entry per CDR3 protein. The profile covers 290,000 or so distinct CDR3 sequences, with roughly 22% appearing a single time and over 9% taken by the ten largest. Whole-study findings and limits: Each seasonal influenza vaccination recruits few new T cells, the authors suggested.

The receptor's source is a man aged 50-75 years who received an inactivated influenza vaccine. V is TRBV29-1 and J is TRBJ2-7; D not resolved. Sequences were derived from PBMCs from blood, sampled around 22 months after vaccination. The CDR3 protein is CSVFVMGPPYEQYF. In nucleotides, the CDR3 is TGCAGCGTTTTCGTGATGGGCCCCCCCTACGAGCAGTACTTC.